The entry below describes one TCR beta chain. At one of its ends the junction is not consistent with the germline gene, which may arise from a read error. Germline CDR1 SGHVS, CDR2 FQNEAQ. The CDR3 contains 14 residues. TCRdb independently ran MiXCR on the 5' RACE reads; one entry per CDR3 protein. The sample records tens of thousands of distinct CDR3 sequences, around a quarter being singletons. J is TRBJ1-4 and V is TRBV7-8; D not certain. The source material was naive CD4+ T cells sorted from blood. Subset denoted: naive CD4+ T cells, CD4+CD45RA+CD25-. The source of this sequence is a female donor with breast cancer. CDR3 sequence reads: CASSLGRITKELLF. CDR3 in DNA: TGTGCCAGCAGCTTAGGCCGGATCACCAAGGAACTGCTTTTT.